This TCR beta chain is drawn from a study of T-cell memory formation after mild COVID-19. Background on the study: Largely donor-specific TCR clusters were found.

In TCRdb, the 5' RACE reads were re-called with MiXCR into one record per CDR3 protein. This sample has 110,000 or so distinct CDR3 sequences, with 18% found just once. General study findings and limits: Mainly in CM and EM were contracting CD4+ clones; CD8+ were in EMRA. Clones that shrank (day 15 to 85) were balanced CD4/CD8, whereas later expanders leaned CD4+.

This clonotype was observed a handful of times. The target antigen is unknown. V shed 1 base and J shed 2 bases, with 16 bases lying between them. Germline lookup yields CDR1 SGHTA and CDR2 FQGNSA. This CDR3 is built from 17 residues. The chain has TRBV7-2 and TRBJ2-3; D is tentatively TRBD1 or TRBD2 (5 bases each). Input material: PBMCs or a T cell subset sorted from them (not recorded which). This TCR came from a man younger than 30 who had mild COVID-19 (a few samples of this study predate the infection). Cell type and time point are not known. Written as DNA, the CDR3 is TGTGCCAGCAGCTTAGGGGTCCAACGGGGCACCACAGATACGCAGTATTTT. Translated, it gives CASSLGVQRGTTDTQYF.